These 12 T cell receptor beta chains share one sample of origin, sequenced in a study of blood T cell repertoires in COVID-19. Profiling relied on immunoSEQ multiplex PCR, and the TCRdb table lists in-frame clones only, not all of them. The data contain 70,000 or so clones, more than 80% of them singletons. Sequences were obtained from peripheral blood. Receptors originate from a woman of 80 years or more with active COVID-19.

The table lists this clone with a count of one. The V call is TRBV28, the J call TRBJ1-5, with TRBD1 matching 9 bases. Losses at the gene ends were 5 bases for V and 5 bases for J; bases not matched to a gene: 7. The CDR3 contains 15 residues. Germline V CDR1 and CDR2: MDHEN, SYDVKM. Here the CDR3 reads CASSPPGQGHQPQHF. CDR3 nucleotides: TGTGCCAGCAGTCCCCCCGGACAGGGGCATCAGCCCCAGCATTTT.

The table lists this clone with a count of one. The chain combines TRBV5-6 with TRBJ2-7, with 9 bases that match TRBD2. Germline trimming cut 4 bases from V and 0 bases from J; bases unmatched to any gene: 8. This CDR3 is built from 16 residues. The V gene's germline CDR1 is SGHDT and CDR2 YYEEEE. This CDR3 reads CASSIASGRSSYEQYF. In nucleotides, the CDR3 is TGTGCCAGCAGCATAGCCAGCGGGAGGAGCTCCTACGAGCAGTACTTC.

This rearrangement joins TRBV2 to TRBJ1-5; D is undetermined. Trimming cost V 5 bases and J 3 bases, with 11 bases left between them. This CDR3 is 14 amino acids long. Germline V lookup: CDR1 SNHLY, CDR2 FYNNEI. The chain's CDR3 is CASSRSTTNQPQHF. CDR3 in DNA: TGTGCCAGCAGTCGATCTACCACCAATCAGCCCCAGCATTTT.

The V call is TRBV5-1, the J call TRBJ2-2; D not certain. The CDR3 has 15 amino acids. In germline, CDR1 is SGHRS, CDR2 YFSETQ. V was pared by 1 base and J by 1 base, with 8 bases between. The CDR3 nucleotides read TGCGCCAGCAGCTTGAACAGCCTGAACACCGGGGAGCTGTTTTTT. This gives the protein CASSLNSLNTGELFF.

The chain joins TRBV9 to TRBJ2-1, with no clear D. Germline V gene sequence: CDR1 SGDLS, CDR2 YYNGEE. Trimming removed 0 bases from V and 9 bases from J, with 4 bases in between. CDR3 length: 11 amino acids. This CDR3 is CASSVGPEQFF. CDR3 DNA: TGTGCCAGCAGCGTAGGGCCTGAGCAGTTCTTC.

The V call is TRBV9, the J call TRBJ1-1; D unclear. Trimming removed 0 bases at V and 6 bases at J, with 12 bases between. This CDR3 comprises 14 residues. Germline CDR1 is SGDLS and CDR2 is YYNGEE. Written as DNA, the CDR3 is TGTGCCAGCAGCGTAGGACATTCAATCGCTGAAGCTTTCTTT. It specifies CASSVGHSIAEAFF.

V and J are TRBV11-2 and TRBJ2-3, with D possibly TRBD2 on 5 matching bases. The CDR3 is made up of 15 amino acids. The germline CDR1 and CDR2 sequences are SGHAT and FQNNGV. Trimming took 2 bases from V and 2 from J, leaving 11 bases between them. DNA for the CDR3: TGTGCCAGCAGCTTACTGAGCGGTCCCACAGATACGCAGTATTTT. Protein product: CASSLLSGPTDTQYF.

The chain is built from TRBV19 and TRBJ2-7; D gene uncertain. V was cut by 5 bases and J by 2 bases, with 10 bases left in between. CDR3 size: 13 residues. Germline V CDR1 and CDR2: LNHDA, SQIVND (reference sequence). DNA for the CDR3: TGTGCCAGTAGTCCGAGGCCAACCTACGAGCAGTACTTC. This encodes CASSPRPTYEQYF.

The chain uses TRBV18 and TRBJ2-1; 9 bases fit TRBD2. The ends lost 2 bases at V and 8 bases at J; junction bases unmatched: 19. CDR3 length: 19 residues. Germline loops: CDR1 KGHSH, CDR2 LQKENI. The CDR3 region is CASSPGQNLGGGRAYEQFF. Here the CDR3 DNA reads TGTGCCAGCTCACCAGGACAGAACCTCGGAGGCGGGAGGGCCTATGAGCAGTTCTTC.

The gene calls are TRBV28 and TRBJ2-7, with 11 bases fitting TRBD1. V dropped 8 bases and J dropped 6; count of bases not matched to a gene: 15. Per the germline V gene, CDR1 is MDHEN and CDR2 is SYDVKM. The CDR3 sequence is 16 residues long. CDR3 loop: CASGPYAGTGGVEQYF. The CDR3 DNA sequence: TGTGCCAGCGGACCCTATGCCGGGACAGGGGGTGTCGAGCAGTACTTC. The variable domain in full, with the rest retrieved from reference TRBV28 and TRBJ2-7, is DVKVTQSSRYLVKRTGEKVFLECVQDMDHENMFWYRQDPGLGLRLIYFSYDVKMKEKGDIPEGYSVSREKKERFSLILESASTNQTSMYLCASGPYAGTGGVEQYFGPGTRLTVT.

CDR3 protein: CASSRTGPLGLTNNEQFF. The CDR3 coding sequence is TGTGCCAGCTCACGGACAGGGCCCCTCGGACTGACAAACAATGAGCAGTTCTTC. J is TRBJ2-1 and V is TRBV18; 8 bases are a match to TRBD1. Trimming took 4 bases from V and 5 from J; bases not matched to a gene: 16. There are 18 residues in the CDR3. Germline V lookup: CDR1 KGHSH, CDR2 LQKENI.

The chain employs TRBV9 and TRBJ2-1; tentative D call: TRBD2 (5 bases). Deletions cut 5 bases from V and 9 bases from J, with 12 bases between. CDR3 length: 12 residues. Germline V lookup: CDR1 SGDLS, CDR2 YYNGEE. The CDR3: CASSPPGIEQFF. The CDR3, as DNA: TGTGCCAGCAGTCCCCCGGGAATTGAGCAGTTCTTC.